The T cell receptor beta chain under discussion was sequenced for a study of blood T cell repertoires in COVID-19. Study summary: COVID-19 samples collected from the United States, Italy and Spain covered acute and convalescent phases. The cDNA or gDNA used as material had been derived from T cells, B-cell-depleted T cells, or PBMCs.

In the original processing: Amplified reference gene primers provided the basis for estimating nucleated cell counts. Clones were read by immunoSEQ multiplex PCR, and TCRdb kept only the in-frame ones, dropping some. Clonal size and the V and J genes are those of that table, whereas D and trimming came from the DNA. This table has over 250,000 clones, approximately 90% appearing once. This CDR3 spans 15 amino acids. V lost 5 bases, J lost 4 bases, and 3 bases stayed unmatched. From germline, CDR1 is LNHDA and CDR2 SQIVND (reference sequence). This chain joins TRBV19 and TRBJ1-5; 12 bases line up with TRBD1. Sequenced: peripheral blood. The TCR sequence derives from a woman in her fifties or sixties with acute or convalescent COVID-19. CDR3: CASSGGQGANQPQHF. DNA for the CDR3: TGTGCCAGTAGTGGGGGACAGGGGGCTAATCAGCCCCAGCATTTT.